This T cell receptor (beta chain) is from a study of blood T cell repertoires in COVID-19. Study summary: COVID-19 samples collected from the United States, Italy and Spain covered acute and convalescent phases.

In germline, CDR1 is MDHEN, CDR2 SYDVKM. The V and J ends lost 2 bases and 4 bases respectively, with 17 bases between them. CDR3 length: 16 amino acids. Authors' data handling: Amplified reference gene primers provided the basis for estimating nucleated cell counts. Data came from immunoSEQ multiplex PCR; TCRdb stores just in-frame clones and leaves some out. The DNA gave D and trimming, while V, J and clone size come from that table. The sample contains 50,000 to 65,000 clones, roughly 84% of which appear only once. Sequences were obtained from peripheral blood. The TCR comes from a man aged 55 to 70 with COVID-19, enrolled during active disease. This chain joins TRBV28 and TRBJ1-1; possible D gene TRBD1, 5 bases. CDR3 sequence reads: CASSLPNGQGSTEAFF. The CDR3 DNA is TGTGCCAGCAGTTTACCCAATGGGCAGGGTAGCACTGAAGCTTTCTTT.